Here is one T cell receptor beta chain with its context. Its antigen target is currently unknown. Within one base of it there is no much larger clone, and no base qualities were kept. The data were obtained in a study of blood T cell repertoires in COVID-19 (dated by TCRdb to the early 2020s). For the study in its entirety: The collaborator samples originated in the United States, Italy and Spain and spanned the acute and convalescent phases of COVID-19. The sample metadata nearly always contained a de-identified subject ID, COVID-19 status, age in years and sex. The material from the prospective study consisted of cDNA or gDNA derived from T cells, B-cell-depleted T cells, or PBMCs. The repertoires were made available in a free public database intended to serve as a resource for research on the immune response to SARS-CoV-2. HLA class I and class II types, where available, came from metadata supplied by the sample provider rather than from assay-based typing. Subjects who had been exposed to COVID-19, were actively infected with it, or had recovered from it provided the deeply sampled blood TCRbeta repertoires that made up the dataset. The samples were drawn from the first 160 participants of the ongoing ImmuneRACE study and from 1,254 subjects provided by 6 global collaborators.

TCRbeta CDR3 regions were amplified from genomic DNA using the immunoSEQ Assay, a bias-controlled multiplex PCR. As for the original processing: The number of nucleated cells in each sample was estimated from the amplification of reference gene primers within the assay. To quantify the absolute abundance of each unique TCRbeta CDR3 rearrangement, sequence reads were collapsed and filtered. For each sample, productive Simpson clonality was calculated by taking the square root of Simpson's diversity index across productive rearrangements. In its TCRdb copy, this immuneACCESS table keeps in-frame sequences only and misses some clones. Where compared with another copy, unresolved V genes explain less than half of these, and the others have no known cause. That table gives V, J and clone size, and the DNA gave D and trimming. This sample has about 430,000 clones in its table, and roughly 88% of those were observed once. Of the sample, around 1.5% is held by the ten largest clones.

Results the study describes overall, beyond this receptor: How much clinical and demographic metadata was included differed by source and by participant, and the metadata was provided uncurated.

Sequences MNHEY (CDR1) and SVGAGI (CDR2) are obtained from the germline V gene. V is pared back by 2 bases and J by 3 bases, with 11 bases lying between the germline termini. Inclusive of the bounding cysteine and phenylalanine, the CDR3 is 15 residues long. CDR3 DNA only is kept here, 45 bases in frame from base 1. Participants in the prospective study were enrolled through a virtual design, were aged 18 to 89 years, and lived in under 25 United States geographic areas. To assign participants to cohorts, the prospective study relied on clinical history that participants themselves reported in a screening survey and a study questionnaire. Exposed participants had been in contact, within 2 weeks of entering the study, with a person who had a PCR-confirmed or clinician-diagnosed case of COVID-19. Mobile phlebotomists in the prospective study collected whole blood, serum and a nasopharyngeal or oropharyngeal swab from every participant. Over an approximately 2-month period, participants in the prospective study had the option of providing additional blood draws and questionnaires. Prospective study blood samples were shipped either frozen or at room temperature before DNA extraction.

The sequence is built from TRBV6-5 and TRBJ1-5; there is no confident call for the D gene. This clonotype was obtained from a woman younger than 35 who had been exposed to COVID-19. Material: PBMCs or T cells enriched from blood (not recorded which). The DNA reads TGTGCCAGCAGTTACCAACGCGGGTCCAATCAGCCCCAGCATTTT. Translated, it gives CASSYQRGSNQPQHF.